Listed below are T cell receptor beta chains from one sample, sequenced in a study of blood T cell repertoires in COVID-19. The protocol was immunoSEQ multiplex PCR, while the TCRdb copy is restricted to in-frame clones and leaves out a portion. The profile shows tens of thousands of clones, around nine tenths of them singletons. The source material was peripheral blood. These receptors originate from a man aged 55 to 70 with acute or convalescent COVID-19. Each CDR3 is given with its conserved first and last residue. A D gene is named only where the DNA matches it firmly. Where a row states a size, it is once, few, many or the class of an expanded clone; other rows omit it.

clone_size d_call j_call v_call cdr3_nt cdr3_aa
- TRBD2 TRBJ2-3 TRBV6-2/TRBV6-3 TGTGCCAGCAGTCCCCCTGGACTAGCGGGGGGCGTGGATACGCAGTATTTT CASSPPGLAGGVDTQYF
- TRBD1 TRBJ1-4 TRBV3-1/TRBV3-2 TGTGCCAGCAGAGGGGGGACAGGGAATGAAAAACTGTTTTTT CASRGGTGNEKLFF
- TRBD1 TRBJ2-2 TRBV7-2 TGTGCCAGCAGCTCACAGGGGACGAACACCGGGGAGCTGTTTTTT CASSSQGTNTGELFF
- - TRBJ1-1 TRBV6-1 TGTGCCAGCAGTGAAATAGGGGGTAGGAACACTGAAGCTTTCTTT CASSEIGGRNTEAFF
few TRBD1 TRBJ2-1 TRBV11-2 TGTGCCAGCAAACAGGGGATTGAGCAGTTCTTC CASKQGIEQFF
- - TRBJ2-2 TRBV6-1 TGTGCCAGCAGTGAAAATAGTTGGGGCCCCGGGGAGCTGTTTTTT CASSENSWGPGELFF
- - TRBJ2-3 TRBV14 TGTGCCAGCAGCCTTACAGGGACGCCCCAGCAGTATTTT CASSLTGTPQQYF
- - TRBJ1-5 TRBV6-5 TGTGCCAGCCGAGGGTACCCTATATTAAATCAGCCCCAGCATTTT CASRGYPILNQPQHF
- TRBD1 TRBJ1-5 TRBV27 TGTGCCAGCAGTTTACTCCTTGGACAGGGCAATCAGCCCCAGCATTTT CASSLLLGQGNQPQHF
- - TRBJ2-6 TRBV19 TGTGCCAGTAGTAACCCGGGACTGCACTCTGGGGCCAACGTCCTGACTTTC CASSNPGLHSGANVLTF
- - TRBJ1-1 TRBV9 TGTGCCAGCAGCGTAGGGGCAGCGGGTAGGGCTTTCTTT CASSVGAAGRAFF
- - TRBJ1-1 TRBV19 TGTGCCAGTAGTACGACCGGGGGTGGCACTGAAGCTTTCTTT CASSTTGGGTEAFF
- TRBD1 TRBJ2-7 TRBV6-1 TGTGCCAGCAGTGGTTTATCCGGGACAGGCTCCTACGAGCAGTACTTC CASSGLSGTGSYEQYF
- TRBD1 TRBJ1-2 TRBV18 TGTGCCAGCTCGCCCGAACAGGGGGCGCTTAGGGGCTACACCTTC CASSPEQGALRGYTF
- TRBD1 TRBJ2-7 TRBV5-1 TGCGCCAGCAGCACACTGACCCCGACAGGGCGAAACGAGCAGTACTTC CASSTLTPTGRNEQYF
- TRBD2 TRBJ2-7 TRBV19 TGTGCCAGTAGTAACCCTAGCGGGACAGAAAGATTCTACGAGCAGTACTTC CASSNPSGTERFYEQYF
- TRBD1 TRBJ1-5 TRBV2 TGTGCCAGCAGTGAGGGACAGGGAGGACAGCCCCAGCATTTT CASSEGQGGQPQHF
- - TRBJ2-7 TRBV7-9 TGTGCCAGCAGCTTAGGGGTGGGGGGTATCAACGAGCAGTACTTC CASSLGVGGINEQYF
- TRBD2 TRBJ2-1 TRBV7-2 TGTGCCAGCAGCTTACTAGCGGGGGGGCCGAATGAGCAGTTCTTC CASSLLAGGPNEQFF
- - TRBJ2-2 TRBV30 TGTGCCTGGAGTGTACGGGTGAACACCGGGGAGCTGTTTTTT CAWSVRVNTGELFF
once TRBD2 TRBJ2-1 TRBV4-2 TGTGCCAGCGGAAACTTGGGACTAGCGGGGCGCAATGAGCAGTTCTTC CASGNLGLAGRNEQFF
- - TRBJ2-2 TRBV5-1 TGCGCCAGCAACCCTAATACGAACACCGGGGAGCTGTTTTTT CASNPNTNTGELFF
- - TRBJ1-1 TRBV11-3 TGTGCCAGCAGCCGGTCAGGGATGAACACTGAAGCTTTCTTT CASSRSGMNTEAFF
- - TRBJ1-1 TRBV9 TGTGCCAGCAGCGTAGGGCCGGGGAACACTGAAGCTTTCTTT CASSVGPGNTEAFF
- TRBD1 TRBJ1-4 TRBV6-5 TGTGCCAGCAGCTGGACAGGCCTTAATGAAAAACTGTTTTTT CASSWTGLNEKLFF
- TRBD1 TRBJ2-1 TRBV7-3 TGTGCCAGCAGTCCTACAGGGGGGAATGAGCAGTTCTTC CASSPTGGNEQFF
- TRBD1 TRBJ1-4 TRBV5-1 TGCGCCAGCAGCCCTGGACAGGGGTTGAATGAAAAACTGTTTTTT CASSPGQGLNEKLFF
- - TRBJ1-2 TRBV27 TGTGCCAGCAGTTTAGATTGGGGCAGAGGAAACTATGGCTACACCTTC CASSLDWGRGNYGYTF
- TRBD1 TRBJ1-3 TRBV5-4 TGTGCCAGCAGCTCCGGACAGGGTACCTCTGGAAACACCATATATTTT CASSSGQGTSGNTIYF